Following are 15 T cell receptor beta chains from one sample sequenced in a study of CD8 T cells in Susac syndrome. Random hexamers were used to reverse transcribe the RNA input (roughly 0.5 to 1 ug). Each CDR3 protein is one row after TCRdb ran MiXCR on the immunoSEQ multiplex PCR reads. The sample holds 150,000 to 160,000 distinct CDR3 sequences, 85% to 95% seen once. Specimen: CD8+ T cells from PBMCs. These TCRs come from a human donor with multiple sclerosis.

The V gene is TRBV29-1, the J gene TRBJ2-7; TRBD2 matches 9 bases. V lost 6 bases and J lost 0; bases outside the gene matches: 3. Germline V gene lookup returns CDR1 SQVTM and CDR2 ANQGSEA. The CDR3 consists of 13 residues. The CDR3 is CSVRGGSSYEQYF. The CDR3 region has the DNA TGCAGCGTGCGGGGGGGGAGCTCCTACGAGCAGTACTTC.

The CDR3 nucleotides read TGCAGTGCTAGTAGGTCAGGTAGCAATCAGCCCCAGCATTTT. It encodes CSASRSGSNQPQHF. The J gene is TRBJ1-5, the V gene TRBV20-1; D is unclear. Trimming removed 3 bases at V and 0 bases at J, with 9 bases between. CDR1 and CDR2 (germline): DFQATT, SNEGSKA (reference sequence). The CDR3 covers 14 residues.

J is TRBJ2-1 and V is TRBV27; possible D gene TRBD2, 5 bases. The length of the CDR3 is 12 residues. The V gene's germline CDR1 is MNHEY and CDR2 SMNVEV (reference sequence). The V and J ends lost 3 bases and 12 bases respectively, with 12 bases between them. CDR3 in amino acids: CASSFPGAVQFF. CDR3 in DNA: TGTGCCAGCAGTTTCCCAGGAGCGGTGCAGTTCTTC.

This chain connects TRBV20-1 to TRBJ2-1, with D possibly being TRBD2 (6 bases). The CDR3 has 14 amino acids. The V end lost 3 bases, the J end lost 0 bases, and 9 bases lay between the germline ends. In germline, CDR1 is DFQATT, CDR2 SNEGSKA (reference sequence). Written as DNA, the CDR3 is TGCAGTGCTAGTGGCGGGGACTCCTACAATGAGCAGTTCTTC. Translated: CSASGGDSYNEQFF.

This sequence joins TRBV4-3 and TRBJ2-7; D assignment may be TRBD1 or TRBD2 (6 bases each). The germline gives CDR1 LGHNA, CDR2 YSLEER. V was pared by 7 bases and J by 2 bases, with 18 bases between. The CDR3 sequence is 15 residues long. The CDR3 loop reads CASTPSEGGTYEQYF. In DNA form, the CDR3 reads TGCGCCAGCACCCCATCCGAGGGGGGCACCTACGAGCAGTACTTC.

J is TRBJ2-1 and V is TRBV14; a weak D match, TRBD1 (6 bases). Germline lookup yields CDR1 SGHDN and CDR2 FVKESK. There are 14 residues in the CDR3. Deletions cut 0 bases from V and 12 bases from J, with 15 bases between. The CDR3, as DNA: TGTGCCAGCAGCCAAGATCGTGGTAGGGGGACGCAGTTCTTC. It yields the protein CASSQDRGRGTQFF.

The gene calls are TRBV9 and TRBJ1-2; unclear D gene. The CDR3 is 14 residues long. Trimming cost V 0 bases and J 1 base, with 7 bases left between them. Germline CDR1 is SGDLS and CDR2 is YYNGEE. DNA of the CDR3: TGTGCCAGCAGCGTAGCTGAGATTAACTATGGCTACACCTTC. Translated: CASSVAEINYGYTF.

This clonotype was observed a single time. The rearrangement joins TRBV20-1 to TRBJ2-4, with D perhaps TRBD2 (5 bases). The CDR3 is 15 amino acids. V lost 3 bases and J lost 0, with 12 bases in between. Germline CDR1 is DFQATT and CDR2 is SNEGSKA (reference sequence). In DNA form, the CDR3 reads TGCAGTGCTAGGGACCCCGGGGAAGCCAAAAACATTCAGTACTTC. Translation gives CSARDPGEAKNIQYF.

The chain has TRBV30 and TRBJ2-1; no reliable D call. Germline CDR1 GTSNPN, CDR2 SVGIG (reference sequence). Trimming shortened V by 0 bases and J by 8 bases, and 2 bases separated the two germline ends. The CDR3 is 10 residues long. DNA for the CDR3: TGTGCCTGGAGTGTACATGAGCAGTTCTTC. Residues: CAWSVHEQFF. Variable domain in full (rest from reference TRBV30 and TRBJ2-1): SQTIHQWPATLVQPVGSPLSLECTVEGTSNPNLYWYRQAAGRGLQLLFYSVGIGQISSEVPQNLSASRPQDRQFILSSKKLLLSDSGFYLCAWSVHEQFFGPGTRLTVL.

This clonotype was detected only once. The chain combines TRBV6-2 or TRBV6-3 with TRBJ2-1, with D perhaps TRBD2 (6 bases). Trimming shortened V by 5 bases and J by 0 bases, and 11 bases separated the two germline ends. Germline V gene data show CDR1 as MNHEY and CDR2 as SVGEGT. The CDR3 extends over 15 amino acids. The CDR3 region is CASSRDFDSYNEQFF. The DNA of the CDR3 is TGTGCCAGCAGTAGGGACTTCGACTCCTACAATGAGCAGTTCTTC.

This clonotype was seen a single time. Mismatch with germline at one junction end may stem from a read error. The chain is built from TRBV4-2 and TRBJ1-5; no clear D gene. This CDR3 region has 13 residues. Germline V gene data show CDR1 as LGHNA and CDR2 as YNFKEQ. Here the CDR3 reads CTSSQYSDQPQHF. CDR3 sequence (DNA): TGTACCAGCAGCCAGTATTCGGATCAGCCCCAGCATTTT.

The V gene is TRBV29-1, the J gene TRBJ1-3; D gene unclear. The CDR3 is 14 residues long. V gave up 3 bases and J gave up 4 bases, with 13 bases separating them. CDR1 is SQVTM, CDR2 ANQGSEA, per germline. CDR3 sequence (DNA): TGCAGCGTTGATAGCCAAAACGGCGGAAACACCATATATTTT. Residues: CSVDSQNGGNTIYF.

This clonotype was seen once. This sequence joins TRBV20-1 and TRBJ2-1, with 9 bases fitting TRBD2. V dropped 4 bases and J dropped 7; count of bases not matched to a gene: 8. The CDR3 is 14 amino acids. CDR1 is DFQATT and CDR2 is SNEGSKA in the germline V gene (reference sequence). As DNA, the CDR3 is TGCAGTGCTAACGCGGGGGGGATTCAAAATGAGCAGTTCTTC. This codes for CSANAGGIQNEQFF.

This chain connects TRBV6-5 to TRBJ2-1, with D possibly TRBD2 on 6 matching bases. The V and J ends lost 5 bases and 15 bases respectively, with 14 bases between them. This CDR3 is built from 11 residues. The germline V gene encodes CDR1 MNHEY and CDR2 SVGAGI. The CDR3 nucleotides read TGTGCCAGCAGTACTCCCCGGGGAGGGTTCTTC. The encoded protein is CASSTPRGGFF.

The chain carries TRBV30 and TRBJ1-1, with D possibly TRBD1 on 6 matching bases. Germline lookup yields CDR1 GTSNPN and CDR2 SVGIG (reference sequence). Trimming removed 2 bases at V and 0 bases at J, with 10 bases between. CDR3 length equals 14 residues. CDR3 DNA: TGTGCCTGGAGTAGAGGGGGGCTGAACACTGAAGCTTTCTTT. It specifies CAWSRGGLNTEAFF. Full variable domain (outside the CDR3, taken from reference TRBV30 and TRBJ1-1): SQTIHQWPATLVQPVGSPLSLECTVEGTSNPNLYWYRQAAGRGLQLLFYSVGIGQISSEVPQNLSASRPQDRQFILSSKKLLLSDSGFYLCAWSRGGLNTEAFFGQGTRLTVV.